This entry lists 30 T cell receptor beta chains sequenced from one sample in a study of radiotherapy plus CTLA-4 blockade in lung cancer. Profiled with immunoSEQ multiplex PCR; TCRdb holds only in-frame clones, not every one. The sample yields some 51,000 clones, roughly 80% seen once. Sequences were derived from peripheral blood, sampled from a patient treated with radiotherapy plus ipilimumab. All receptors derive from a human donor with non-small cell lung cancer who had a complete response to radiotherapy plus ipilimumab.

The V call is TRBV4-3, the J call TRBJ2-1; D is uncertain. The V end lost 4 bases, the J end lost 9 bases, and 10 bases lay between the germline ends. The V gene's germline CDR1 is LGHNA and CDR2 YSLEER. This CDR3 comprises 12 residues. The CDR3 loop is CASSPETGEQFF. The CDR3 nucleotides are TGCGCCAGCAGCCCAGAAACGGGTGAGCAGTTCTTC.

This clone was detected once. The CDR3 spells CASSAGDSRSGNTIYF. The DNA of the CDR3 is TGTGCCAGCAGCGCCGGAGACAGCCGCTCTGGAAACACCATATATTTT. The chain is built from TRBV9 and TRBJ1-3; possibly TRBD1 for D (5 bases). V was shortened by 3 bases and J by 0 bases, with 13 bases between the two germline ends. The CDR3 length is 16 residues. Per germline, CDR1 SGDLS and CDR2 YYNGEE.

A few counts support this clone. The chain uses TRBV10-1 and TRBJ1-2, with D possibly matching TRBD1 (5 bases). The germline V gene encodes CDR1 WNHNN and CDR2 SYGVQD (reference sequence). This CDR3 has 13 residues. Trimming left V 11 bases short and J 6 bases short, with 19 bases between. DNA of the CDR3: TGCGCCTCCTCTCTGAGCAGGGAAGATGGCTACACCTTC. Protein sequence: CASSLSREDGYTF.

The chain couples TRBV7-2 to TRBJ2-1; TRBD2 aligns across 10 bases. Germline-derived CDR1 and CDR2 are SGHTA and FQGNSA. With V trimmed by 5 bases and J by 9 bases, 10 bases remained unmatched. CDR3 length: 15 amino acids. CDR3: CASSRTSGAGIEQFF. The CDR3 region has the DNA TGTGCCAGCAGCCGAACTAGCGGGGCAGGAATTGAGCAGTTCTTC.

This clone was observed a few times. The rearrangement joins TRBV7-2 to TRBJ1-3; D is uncertain. This CDR3 is built from 15 residues. CDR1 and CDR2 from the germline V gene are SGHTA and FQGNSA. The V end lost 2 bases, the J end lost 4 bases, and 12 bases lay between the germline ends. The CDR3 reads CASSLSDARGNTIYF. CDR3 nucleotide sequence: TGTGCCAGCAGCTTAAGTGACGCGAGGGGAAACACCATATATTTT. Full variable domain (remainder filled in from reference TRBV7-2 and TRBJ1-3): GAGVSQSPSNKVTEKGKDVELRCDPISGHTALYWYRQSLGQGLEFLIYFQGNSAPDKSGLPSDRFSAERTGGSVSTLTIQRTQQEDSAVYLCASSLSDARGNTIYFGEGSWLTVV.

V usage is TRBV7-2 and J usage is TRBJ1-3; D perhaps matches TRBD1 (5 bases). This CDR3 is built from 12 residues. Trimming left V 5 bases short and J 5 bases short, with 7 bases between. From germline, CDR1 is SGHTA and CDR2 FQGNSA. CDR3 sequence reads: CASSQDRNTIYF. The CDR3 DNA reads TGTGCCAGCAGCCAGGACAGAAACACCATATATTTT.

The chain is built from TRBV28 and TRBJ1-2; TRBD1 is a possible D gene (6 bases). CDR3 length: 17 amino acids. Germline assignment: CDR1 MDHEN and CDR2 SYDVKM. With 4 bases removed from V and 2 bases from J, the gap between germline ends came to 20 bases. The CDR3 bases are TGTGCCAGCAGTTCCCGACGAGCGGACAGAGGGAACTATGGCTACACCTTC. Translation gives CASSSRRADRGNYGYTF.

V is TRBV9 and J is TRBJ2-1; TRBD1 matches 10 bases. Germline-derived CDR1 and CDR2 are SGDLS and YYNGEE. CDR3 size: 14 residues. Losses at the gene ends were 2 bases for V and 5 bases for J; bases not matched to a gene: 1. This chain's CDR3 is CASSVGTGDNEQFF. The CDR3, as DNA: TGTGCCAGCAGCGTGGGGACAGGGGACAATGAGCAGTTCTTC.

The V call is TRBV6-1, the J call TRBJ1-2, with unresolved D. Germline V lookup: CDR1 MNHNS, CDR2 SASEGT. The CDR3 is 14 amino acids. V dropped 11 bases and J dropped 0 bases, with 16 bases sitting between them. The CDR3 bases are TGTGCCGAGCGGAAACTGATCGCTAACTATGGCTACACCTTC. It specifies CAERKLIANYGYTF.

The chain couples TRBV7-2 to TRBJ1-5; TRBD1 matches 8 bases. The V segment lost 1 base and the J segment 3 bases; nucleotides outside the gene matches: 2. Per the germline V gene, CDR1 is SGHTA and CDR2 is FQGNSA. The CDR3 has 15 amino acids. The CDR3 coding sequence is TGTGCCAGCAGCTTAGGCAGGGGGCCCAATCAGCCCCAGCATTTT. Translated, it gives CASSLGRGPNQPQHF.

The chain couples TRBV19 to TRBJ1-1; possibly TRBD1 for D (6 bases). The germline gives CDR1 LNHDA, CDR2 SQIVND (reference sequence). The germline V and J ends were trimmed by 5 bases and 1 base, with 11 bases remaining between them. The CDR3 is 14 residues long. The CDR3, as DNA: TGTGCCAGTAGTCCACAGGGCGGGAACACTGAAGCTTTCTTT. Protein product: CASSPQGGNTEAFF.

In DNA, the CDR3 is TGTGCCAGCTCGCTTTTACAGGGGGCGGAGGAGACCCAGTACTTC. It yields the protein CASSLLQGAEETQYF. This sequence joins TRBV18 and TRBJ2-5; 9 positions agree with TRBD1. The CDR3 length is 15 residues. Germline V gene data show CDR1 as KGHSH and CDR2 as LQKENI. V was clipped by 6 bases and J by 5 bases; unmatched bases: 10.

V is TRBV30 and J is TRBJ1-6; D remains unclear. The CDR3 is 13 residues long. V gave up 3 bases and J gave up 8 bases, with 11 bases separating them. CDR1 is GTSNPN and CDR2 is SVGIG in the germline V gene (reference sequence). The CDR3 DNA reads as TGTGCCTGGAGCTCATTGAGTGATTCACCCCTCCACTTT. The encoded protein is CAWSSLSDSPLHF.

In its sample, this clone was seen a few times. The J gene is TRBJ2-5, the V gene TRBV15, with TRBD1 matching 8 bases. This CDR3 comprises 17 residues. V lost 3 bases to trimming and J lost 2 bases; unmatched junction nucleotides: 11. Germline CDR1 is LNHNV and CDR2 is YYDKDF (reference sequence). This chain's CDR3 is CATSRDVTGGVQETQYF. For the CDR3, the DNA is TGTGCCACCAGCAGGGACGTCACAGGGGGTGTACAAGAGACCCAGTACTTC.

J is TRBJ1-2 and V is TRBV27; 7 bases fit TRBD1. With V trimmed by 2 bases and J by 4 bases, 10 bases remained unmatched. Germline CDR1 reads MNHEY; CDR2 reads SMNVEV (reference sequence). The CDR3 sequence is 16 residues long. The CDR3 protein is CASSLKGQHPSYGYTF. DNA for the CDR3: TGTGCCAGCAGTTTAAAGGGACAGCACCCTTCCTATGGCTACACCTTC.

The chain links TRBV27 to TRBJ1-1; perhaps TRBD1 as D (6 bases). The V gene's germline CDR1 is MNHEY and CDR2 SMNVEV (reference sequence). There are 15 residues in the CDR3. V dropped 1 base and J dropped 2 bases, with 11 bases sitting between them. CDR3 loop: CASSLFRTANTEAFF. The DNA of the CDR3 is TGTGCCAGCAGTTTATTCCGGACAGCAAACACTGAAGCTTTCTTT.

The J gene is TRBJ2-1, the V gene TRBV10-3; 7 nucleotides line up with TRBD1. Germline lookup yields CDR1 ENHRY and CDR2 SYGVKD. The CDR3 length is 16 residues. V lost 8 bases, J lost 2 bases, and 12 bases stayed unmatched. CDR3 protein: CAIFDRVGRTYNEQFF. CDR3 in DNA: TGTGCCATCTTTGACAGGGTGGGAAGGACCTACAATGAGCAGTTCTTC.

The rearrangement links TRBV30 to TRBJ2-5; D perhaps matches TRBD1 (5 bases). This CDR3 comprises 13 residues. V shed 4 bases and J shed 4 bases, with 13 bases lying between them. The V gene's germline CDR1 is GTSNPN and CDR2 SVGIG (reference sequence). The CDR3 coding sequence is TGTGCCTGGACCAGGGCGTATGGAGAGACCCAGTACTTC. Its translation: CAWTRAYGETQYF.

V usage is TRBV2 and J usage is TRBJ2-7, with 9 bases fitting TRBD1. The V and J ends lost 6 bases and 6 bases, in that order; junction bases with no gene match: 3. Per germline, CDR1 SNHLY and CDR2 FYNNEI. CDR3 size: 12 residues. Written as DNA, the CDR3 is TGTGCCAGCAGACCGGACAGGGGCGAGCAGTACGTC. Its protein is CASRPDRGEQYV.

This clone came up a few times. This chain joins TRBV9 and TRBJ1-2; D unclear. Germline assignment: CDR1 SGDLS and CDR2 YYNGEE. With 3 bases removed from V and 10 bases from J, the gap between germline ends came to 7 bases. The CDR3 runs 10 residues. The CDR3 here is CASSGGDYTF. The CDR3 DNA reads TGTGCCAGCAGCGGGGGAGACTACACCTTC.

The chain recombines TRBV19 with TRBJ2-1; 15 bases line up with TRBD2. Germline V CDR1 and CDR2: LNHDA, SQIVND (reference sequence). The CDR3 consists of 18 residues. V gave up 3 bases and J gave up 1 base; unmatched junction bases: 4. CDR3 coding DNA: TGTGCCAGTAGTATCTTCGGGACTAGCGGGAGGTCCTACAATGAGCAGTTCTTC. Its translation is CASSIFGTSGRSYNEQFF.

This clone has a single count. The chain has TRBV7-2 and TRBJ1-2; D may be TRBD1 (5 bases). CDR3 length equals 14 residues. Germline CDR1 and CDR2: SGHTA and FQGNSA. Trimming removed 4 bases at V and 4 bases at J, with 13 bases between. The DNA of the CDR3 is TGTGCCAGCAGCTCCCAAAGTGACAGCTATGGCTACACCTTC. Its translation: CASSSQSDSYGYTF.

The sample holds one count of this clone. This chain joins TRBV9 and TRBJ2-7; 7 nucleotides agree with TRBD1. J lost 5 bases, V lost 0 bases, and 5 bases had no gene match. CDR1 SGDLS and CDR2 YYNGEE come from the germline V gene. The CDR3 has 14 amino acids. The chain's CDR3 is CASSVGRGSHEQYF. CDR3 nucleotide sequence: TGTGCCAGCAGCGTAGGCAGGGGGAGCCACGAGCAGTACTTC.

This clone showed up just once. The chain employs TRBV6-5 and TRBJ1-6, with 9 bases matching TRBD1. The CDR3 totals 14 residues. CDR1 MNHEY and CDR2 SVGAGI come from the germline V gene. With V trimmed by 6 bases and J by 9 bases, 6 bases remained unmatched. CDR3 sequence reads: CASRLGQGPSPLHF. As DNA, the CDR3 is TGTGCCAGCAGATTGGGACAGGGCCCTTCACCCCTCCACTTT.

CDR3 in DNA: TGTGCCACCAGCAGCTACGACAAGTTATACCAAGAGACCCAGTACTTC. Protein product: CATSSYDKLYQETQYF. The chain employs TRBV15 and TRBJ2-5; D call uncertain. The CDR3 has 16 residues. V dropped 3 bases and J dropped 0 bases, with 14 bases sitting between them. The germline gives CDR1 LNHNV, CDR2 YYDKDF (reference sequence).

The V and J genes are TRBV7-2 and TRBJ2-1; TRBD2 matches at 11 bases. CDR3 length: 14 amino acids. Trimming cost V 5 bases and J 9 bases; bases outside gene matches: 6. Germline V gene sequence: CDR1 SGHTA, CDR2 FQGNSA. CDR3: CASSPGLAVSEQFF. The CDR3 DNA reads as TGTGCCAGCAGCCCGGGACTAGCGGTTAGTGAGCAGTTCTTC.

This clone was observed a handful of times. The chain uses TRBV28 and TRBJ1-5, with no clear D. The V end was cut by 2 bases, the J end by 5 bases, with 13 bases between. The CDR3 has 15 residues. Germline V gene data show CDR1 as MDHEN and CDR2 as SYDVKM. DNA for the CDR3: TGTGCCAGCAGTTTACCACGGGAGTTTCATCAGCCCCAGCATTTT. Translating it yields CASSLPREFHQPQHF. Based on the CDR3 plus reference TRBV28 and TRBJ1-5, the full variable domain is DVKVTQSSRYLVKRTGEKVFLECVQDMDHENMFWYRQDPGLGLRLIYFSYDVKMKEKGDIPEGYSVSREKKERFSLILESASTNQTSMYLCASSLPREFHQPQHFGDGTRLSIL.

This chain joins TRBV10-2 and TRBJ1-5; D perhaps matches TRBD1 (6 bases). Germline V lookup: CDR1 WSHSY, CDR2 SAAADI. Trimming left V 7 bases short and J 4 bases short, with 17 bases between. CDR3 length: 15 residues. The DNA of the CDR3 is TGCGCCAGCACCGGGACAAGCCAAGGAAATCAGCCCCAGCATTTT. Protein: CASTGTSQGNQPQHF.

This sequence joins TRBV30 and TRBJ2-3; D may be TRBD2 (5 bases). CDR3 length: 15 residues. The germline gives CDR1 GTSNPN, CDR2 SVGIG (reference sequence). V gave up 0 bases and J gave up 6 bases, with 16 bases separating them. CDR3 sequence: CAWSVKKGLADTQYF. The CDR3 DNA is TGTGCCTGGAGTGTGAAGAAAGGTTTAGCGGATACGCAGTATTTT.

V usage is TRBV30 and J usage is TRBJ1-3, with D unresolved. This CDR3 has 15 amino acids. V dropped 0 bases and J dropped 4 bases, with 13 bases sitting between them. Germline V gene sequence: CDR1 GTSNPN, CDR2 SVGIG (reference sequence). The CDR3 DNA reads TGTGCCTGGAGTGTAAAACACGGAGGGGGAAACACCATATATTTT. Encoded protein: CAWSVKHGGGNTIYF. The complete variable domain, with remaining parts taken from reference TRBV30 and TRBJ1-3, reads SQTIHQWPATLVQPVGSPLSLECTVEGTSNPNLYWYRQAAGRGLQLLFYSVGIGQISSEVPQNLSASRPQDRQFILSSKKLLLSDSGFYLCAWSVKHGGGNTIYFGEGSWLTVV.